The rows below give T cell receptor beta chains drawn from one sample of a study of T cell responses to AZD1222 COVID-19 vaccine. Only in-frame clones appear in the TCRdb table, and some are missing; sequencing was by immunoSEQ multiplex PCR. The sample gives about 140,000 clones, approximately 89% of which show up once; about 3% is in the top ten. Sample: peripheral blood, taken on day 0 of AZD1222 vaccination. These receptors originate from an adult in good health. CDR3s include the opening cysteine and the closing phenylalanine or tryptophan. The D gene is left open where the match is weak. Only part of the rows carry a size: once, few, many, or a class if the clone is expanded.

CDR3aa: CASSQVSREKLFF
CDR3nt: TGCGCCAGCAGCCAAGTATCACGCGAAAAACTGTTTTTT
v_gene: TRBV4-1
abundance: .
d_gene: .
j_gene: TRBJ1-4

CDR3aa: CASSPYLVRQETQYF
CDR3nt: TGTGCCAGCAGCCCCTATCTCGTCAGGCAAGAGACCCAGTACTTC
v_gene: TRBV7-8
abundance: .
d_gene: .
j_gene: TRBJ2-5

CDR3aa: CASSPLAGSIADTQYF
CDR3nt: TGTGCCAGCAGCCCACTAGCGGGCAGCATAGCAGATACGCAGTATTTT
v_gene: TRBV7-2
abundance: .
d_gene: TRBD2
j_gene: TRBJ2-3

CDR3aa: CASSDFAGAGELFF
CDR3nt: TGTGCCAGCAGTGACTTCGCGGGGGCCGGGGAGCTGTTTTTT
v_gene: TRBV28
abundance: .
d_gene: TRBD2
j_gene: TRBJ2-2

CDR3aa: CASSVDPSSYEQYF
CDR3nt: TGTGCCAGCAGCGTAGACCCGAGCTCCTACGAGCAGTACTTC
v_gene: TRBV9
abundance: .
d_gene: .
j_gene: TRBJ2-7

CDR3aa: CASSIGTGSQPQHF
CDR3nt: TGTGCCAGTAGTATAGGTACAGGGAGTCAGCCCCAGCATTTT
v_gene: TRBV19
abundance: once
d_gene: .
j_gene: TRBJ1-5

CDR3aa: CASSRGDSSGNTIYF
CDR3nt: TGTGCCAGCAGCCGAGGGGACAGCTCTGGAAACACCATATATTTT
v_gene: TRBV9
abundance: .
d_gene: TRBD1
j_gene: TRBJ1-3

CDR3aa: CASSSGGWQGVNEQYF
CDR3nt: TGTGCCAGTAGTTCAGGGGGGTGGCAGGGGGTCAACGAGCAGTACTTC
v_gene: TRBV19
abundance: .
d_gene: .
j_gene: TRBJ2-7

CDR3aa: CASSLRTLGGETQYF
CDR3nt: TGTGCCAGCAGCTTGCGGACTTTAGGGGGAGAGACCCAGTACTTC
v_gene: TRBV5-6
abundance: once
d_gene: .
j_gene: TRBJ2-5

CDR3aa: CASSLSGTAEAFF
CDR3nt: TGTGCCAGCAGTTTATCCGGGACAGCTGAAGCTTTCTTT
v_gene: TRBV27
abundance: once
d_gene: TRBD1
j_gene: TRBJ1-1

CDR3aa: CASDRVGTGELFF
CDR3nt: TGTGCCAGCGACAGGGTGGGGACCGGGGAGCTGTTTTTT
v_gene: TRBV7-9
abundance: .
d_gene: TRBD1
j_gene: TRBJ2-2

CDR3aa: CASSFSTTQETQYF
CDR3nt: TGTGCCAGCAGCTTCTCCACTACCCAAGAGACCCAGTACTTC
v_gene: TRBV7-9
abundance: .
d_gene: .
j_gene: TRBJ2-5

CDR3aa: CASSSGVGGDSPLHF
CDR3nt: TGTGCCAGCAGCTCGGGTGTGGGTGGGGATTCACCCCTCCACTTT
v_gene: TRBV5-5
abundance: once
d_gene: .
j_gene: TRBJ1-6

CDR3aa: CAWSSSGAYEQYF
CDR3nt: TGTGCCTGGAGTTCGTCGGGGGCCTACGAGCAGTACTTC
v_gene: TRBV30
abundance: .
d_gene: .
j_gene: TRBJ2-7

CDR3aa: CASRGRTNPQETQYF
CDR3nt: TGTGCCAGCAGGGGAAGGACTAATCCTCAAGAGACCCAGTACTTC
v_gene: TRBV2
abundance: .
d_gene: .
j_gene: TRBJ2-5

CDR3aa: CASSIGYEQYF
CDR3nt: TGCGCCAGCAGCATTGGTTACGAGCAGTACTTC
v_gene: TRBV5-1
abundance: .
d_gene: .
j_gene: TRBJ2-7

CDR3aa: CASSISGDNGYTF
CDR3nt: TGTGCCAGCAGTATCAGCGGGGACAATGGCTACACCTTC
v_gene: TRBV6-5
abundance: .
d_gene: .
j_gene: TRBJ1-2

CDR3aa: CASSPTGLAGLEQFF
CDR3nt: TGTGCCAGCAGCCCCACGGGACTAGCGGGTCTTGAGCAGTTCTTC
v_gene: TRBV5-5
abundance: once
d_gene: TRBD2
j_gene: TRBJ2-1

CDR3aa: CASSALFGTNYGYTF
CDR3nt: TGCGCCAGCAGTGCCTTATTCGGTACAAACTATGGCTACACCTTC
v_gene: TRBV10-2
abundance: medium-sized
d_gene: .
j_gene: TRBJ1-2

CDR3aa: CASSLGHSLEKLFF
CDR3nt: TGTGCCAGCAGCTTGGGACATTCGTTAGAAAAACTGTTTTTT
v_gene: TRBV7-9
abundance: .
d_gene: .
j_gene: TRBJ1-4

CDR3aa: CASTLQGFRGEQFF
CDR3nt: TGTGCCAGCACCTTACAGGGATTCCGGGGTGAGCAGTTCTTC
v_gene: TRBV7-8
abundance: .
d_gene: .
j_gene: TRBJ2-1

CDR3aa: CASSYSAGELFF
CDR3nt: TGTGCCAGCAGTTACTCGGCCGGGGAGCTGTTTTTT
v_gene: TRBV6-6
abundance: .
d_gene: .
j_gene: TRBJ2-2

CDR3aa: CASSSRARTTRAFYEQYF
CDR3nt: TGTGCCAGCAGCTCCCGAGCGCGAACGACCCGGGCTTTCTACGAGCAGTACTTC
v_gene: TRBV7-7
abundance: .
d_gene: .
j_gene: TRBJ2-7

CDR3aa: CASSSRVGFSPLHF
CDR3nt: TGCGCCAGCAGCTCGCGGGTAGGATTCTCACCCCTCCACTTT
v_gene: TRBV5-1
abundance: .
d_gene: .
j_gene: TRBJ1-6